The sequence of this TCR beta chain was determined in a study of OX40 agonist ivuxolimab in advanced cancers. Across the whole study: Recorded diagnoses for dose-escalation patients were hepatocellular carcinoma, melanoma, renal cell or head and neck cancer. Of the patients, three showed partial responses, one with hepatocellular carcinoma and two with cutaneous melanoma. Study outcomes and limitations: At 0.1 to 3.0 mg/kg and by week 6, CD4+ and CD8+ T cells in the blood had expanded clonally. CD8+ T cells were the subset that, on average, had more expanded clones than CD4+.

This CDR3 contains 15 residues. Trimming took off 5 bases at V and 4 bases at J, with 15 bases between the two ends. Looked up from germline, CDR1 is MDHEN and CDR2 is SYDVKM. A remark on this clone: Its specificity is not known.

Sequenced by immunoSEQ multiplex PCR; TCRdb stores in-frame clones only, minus some. Of approximately 82,000 clones in the sample, roughly 90% were seen once. V gene TRBV28 combines with J gene TRBJ1-3; the D gene is possibly TRBD1 (5 bases). The TCR sequence derives from an adult with an advanced solid tumor such as melanoma, head and neck, liver or kidney cancer. The source was CD4+ or CD8+ T cells sorted from blood, collected in a trial of the OX40 agonist ivuxolimab. The DNA for the CDR3 is TGTGCCAGCAGTCCTCCCGAGGGGAACGGAAACACCATATATTTT. It encodes CASSPPEGNGNTIYF.